The clone carrying this T cell receptor beta chain was seen repeatedly, ten times or more. Antigen specificity is unknown. Not enrolled were patients with uncontrolled infection, other autoimmune disease, pregnancy or lactation. Together with thyroid ultrasound, orbital computed tomography, serum thyroxine and TRAb, clinical symptoms were used for diagnoses. The sample is drawn from a study of T cells in Graves' hyperthyroidism and ophthalmopathy. Broader study findings: Classification by a 13 V-J model distinguished ophthalmopathy from stable hyperthyroidism. Ophthalmopathy was model-predicted a median about 7.1 months pre-onset.

TCR beta CDR3 regions were amplified from RNA. HTBI primers drove first-round RT-PCR of the TCR CDR3. One entry per CDR3 protein, called by TCRdb with MiXCR from the multiplex PCR reads. The table shows approximately 360,000 distinct CDR3 sequences, with 20% to 30% occurring only once. Trimming removed 1 base at V and 7 bases at J, with 13 bases between. From germline, CDR1 is MNHNS and CDR2 SASEGT. The CDR3 is 14 amino acids. The sequenced sample consisted of blood. The sequence was obtained from a man aged 50-60 years with Graves' hyperthyroidism. The rearrangement uses TRBV6-1 and TRBJ1-2; tentative D call: TRBD1 (5 bases). CDR3 sequence (DNA): TGTGCCAGCAGTGAAGAGCAGGCCGGGGGTGGCTACACCTTC. Translation: CASSEEQAGGGYTF.